The 31 T cell receptor beta chains presented below share a single source sample, sequenced in a study of blood T cell repertoires in COVID-19. Measured with immunoSEQ multiplex PCR; TCRdb has only the in-frame clones, and not every one. The sample consists of more than 300,000 clones, about 90% of them appearing once. What was sequenced was PBMCs or T cells enriched from blood (not recorded which). The receptors here all came from a woman in her thirties who had recovered from COVID-19.

This sequence joins TRBV6-6 and TRBJ1-3, with 7 bases identical to TRBD1. The CDR3 spans 14 residues. With V trimmed by 4 bases and J by 3 bases, 3 bases remained unmatched. Per the germline V gene, CDR1 is MNHNY and CDR2 is SVGAGI (reference sequence). DNA of the CDR3: TGTGCCAGCAGTTTAACAGGGGTTGGAAACACCATATATTTT. Protein: CASSLTGVGNTIYF.

This clone was detected a few times. V and J are TRBV7-2 and TRBJ2-1; TRBD2 agrees at 7 bases. Germline values: CDR1 SGHTA, CDR2 FQGNSA. The V and J ends lost 6 bases and 0 bases, in that order; junction bases with no gene match: 8. The CDR3 has 16 amino acids. The CDR3 nucleotides read TGTGCCAGCAGTTCGTGGCTAGCGGACTCCTACAATGAGCAGTTCTTC. Translation gives CASSSWLADSYNEQFF.

The rearrangement joins TRBV29-1 to TRBJ2-7; TRBD2 might be the D (5 bases). V dropped 2 bases and J dropped 6 bases, with 20 bases sitting between them. The CDR3 covers 15 residues. In germline, CDR1 is SQVTM, CDR2 ANQGSEA. Here the CDR3 DNA reads TGCAGCGTTGAACTTTCAGTCAACAGCGGACCCGAGCAGTACTTC. It yields the protein CSVELSVNSGPEQYF.

The chain combines TRBV27 with TRBJ2-6, with D unresolved. The germline gives CDR1 MNHEY, CDR2 SMNVEV (reference sequence). The length of the CDR3 is 15 residues. V dropped 7 bases and J dropped 0 bases, with 10 bases sitting between them. The CDR3 DNA reads as TGTGCCAGCACCCGCTGGGCCTCTGGGGCCAACGTCCTGACTTTC. Its protein is CASTRWASGANVLTF.

The rearrangement joins TRBV4-2 to TRBJ1-5, with 7 nucleotides matching TRBD1. From germline, CDR1 is LGHNA and CDR2 YNFKEQ. With V trimmed by 2 bases and J by 0 bases, 7 bases remained unmatched. The CDR3 spans 17 residues. CDR3 amino acids: CASSQTGVGYSNQPQHF. The CDR3 bases are TGTGCCAGCAGCCAAACAGGGGTTGGGTATAGCAATCAGCCCCAGCATTTT.

This chain connects TRBV19 to TRBJ2-1; TRBD2 matches at 7 bases. The CDR3 is 11 residues long. J lost 9 bases, V lost 6 bases, and 2 bases had no gene match. Germline assignment: CDR1 LNHDA and CDR2 SQIVND (reference sequence). In DNA form, the CDR3 reads TGTGCCAGTAGATGGGAGGGTGAGCAGTTCTTC. Its translation: CASRWEGEQFF. Full variable domain (missing parts from reference TRBV19 and TRBJ2-1): DGGITQSPKYLFRKEGQNVTLSCEQNLNHDAMYWYRQDPGQGLRLIYYSQIVNDFQKGDIAEGYSVSREKKESFPLTVTSAQKNPTAFYLCASRWEGEQFFGPGTRLTVL.

V and J are TRBV3-1 (or the pseudogene TRBV3-2) and TRBJ2-5; perhaps TRBD1 as D (5 bases). The germline V and J ends were trimmed by 4 bases and 7 bases, with 10 bases remaining between them. The CDR3 sequence is 12 residues long. Germline V lookup: CDR1 LGHDT, CDR2 YNNKEL (reference sequence). The CDR3: CASSPSQGTQYF. The CDR3 bases are TGTGCCAGCAGCCCAAGTCAGGGGACCCAGTACTTC.

The chain links TRBV4-3 to TRBJ2-2; perhaps TRBD2 as D (5 bases). Germline CDR1 reads LGHNA; CDR2 reads YSLEER. The CDR3 runs 19 residues. Trimming pared 6 bases from V and 4 bases from J, leaving 27 bases between. The CDR3: CASRPNLGTYSRGTGELFF. As DNA, the CDR3 is TGCGCCAGCAGGCCAAACTTAGGCACTTACTCACGGGGCACCGGGGAGCTGTTTTTT.

The genes are TRBV14 and TRBJ1-1; 9 nucleotides line up with TRBD1. The CDR3 extends over 12 amino acids. V trimming: 4 bases; J trimming: 10 bases; junction bases outside the gene matches: 4. Per the germline V gene, CDR1 is SGHDN and CDR2 is FVKESK. DNA of the CDR3: TGTGCCAGCAGCCCGGACAGGGGAGGAGCTTTCTTT. It specifies CASSPDRGGAFF. Complete variable domain (other parts from reference TRBV14 and TRBJ1-1): EAGVTQFPSHSVIEKGQTVTLRCDPISGHDNLYWYRRVMGKEIKFLLHFVKESKQDESGMPNNRFLAERTGGTYSTLKVQPAELEDSGVYFCASSPDRGGAFFGQGTRLTVV.

The rearrangement links TRBV4-1 to TRBJ2-4, with TRBD2 matching over 12 bases. This CDR3 region has 17 residues. The V segment lost 2 bases and the J segment 2 bases; nucleotides outside the gene matches: 4. CDR1 MGHRA and CDR2 YSYEKL come from the germline V gene. The CDR3 sequence is CASSQSSGRASKNIQYF. CDR3 in DNA: TGCGCCAGCAGCCAATCTAGCGGGAGGGCCTCCAAAAACATTCAGTACTTC.

The CDR3 loop reads CASSWTSGRRTGELFF. CDR3 nucleotides: TGTGCCAGCAGCTGGACTAGCGGGAGACGCACCGGGGAGCTGTTTTTT. The V gene is TRBV7-8, the J gene TRBJ2-2, with 13 bases lining up with TRBD2. With 4 bases clipped from V and 4 bases from J, the junction kept 3 bases outside the gene matches. The CDR3 consists of 16 residues. Looked up from germline, CDR1 is SGHVS and CDR2 is FQNEAQ.

The chain couples TRBV2 to TRBJ2-1; 13 bases agree with TRBD2. Losses at the gene ends were 2 bases for V and 7 bases for J; bases not matched to a gene: 2. Germline CDR1 reads SNHLY; CDR2 reads FYNNEI. CDR3 length: 15 amino acids. As DNA, the CDR3 is TGTGCCAGCAGTGAACGGACTAGCGGGAGTAATGAGCAGTTCTTC. Its protein is CASSERTSGSNEQFF.

This clone has only one observation. The chain employs TRBV7-9 and TRBJ2-2; D is undetermined. Germline assignment: CDR1 SEHNR and CDR2 FQNEAQ (reference sequence). This CDR3 is built from 12 residues. Trimming took 6 bases from V and 6 from J, leaving 8 bases between them. The CDR3 DNA sequence: TGTGCCAGCAGTTCGAGTCCCGGGGAGCTGTTTTTT. Residues: CASSSSPGELFF. Full variable domain (missing parts from reference TRBV7-9 and TRBJ2-2): DTGVSQNPRHKITKRGQNVTFRCDPISEHNRLYWYRQTLGQGPEFLTYFQNEAQLEKSRLLSDRFSAERPKGSFSTLEIQRTEQGDSAMYLCASSSSPGELFFGEGSRLTVL.

The genes are TRBV1 and TRBJ2-7; the table gives TRBD2 as D, unverified against the DNA. TRBV1 is classified as a pseudogene. The CDR3 runs 18 residues. The CDR3 reads CTSDHATSGRENAYEQYF. CDR3 coding DNA: TGCACCAGCGACCACGCGACTAGCGGGAGGGAGAACGCCTACGAGCAGTACTTC.

This sequence joins TRBV7-8 and TRBJ2-7; TRBD1 matches at 8 bases. This CDR3 region has 18 residues. V was pared by 0 bases and J by 4 bases, with 14 bases of the junction left unmatched. Germline V gene sequence: CDR1 SGHVS, CDR2 FQNEAQ. DNA of the CDR3: TGTGCCAGCAGCTTAGCGGAAGAGACAGGGGCTTACGAATACGAGCAGTACTTC. Translating gives CASSLAEETGAYEYEQYF.

This clone was seen a handful of times. The V gene is TRBV7-2, the J gene TRBJ1-2; 9 nucleotides match TRBD1. In germline, CDR1 is SGHTA, CDR2 FQGNSA. CDR3 length: 14 amino acids. With 5 bases clipped from V and 7 bases from J, the junction kept 8 bases outside the gene matches. Here the CDR3 reads CASSQQQGAAGYTF. The DNA for the CDR3 is TGTGCCAGCAGCCAGCAACAGGGGGCCGCTGGCTACACCTTC.

The chain combines TRBV11-2 with TRBJ1-4, with a possible D match to TRBD1 (6 bases). Germline V CDR1 and CDR2: SGHAT, FQNNGV. Trimming stripped 5 bases from V and 5 bases from J, with 15 bases between. The CDR3 spans 15 residues. CDR3: CASSTYRAQNEKLFF. For the CDR3, the DNA is TGTGCCAGCAGCACGTACAGGGCCCAAAATGAAAAACTGTTTTTT.

This chain joins TRBV19 and TRBJ1-1, with TRBD1 matching 8 bases. J was trimmed by 2 bases and V by 7 bases; bases with no gene match: 9. This CDR3 region has 15 residues. Per the germline V gene, CDR1 is LNHDA and CDR2 is SQIVND (reference sequence). The CDR3 sequence: CASTLDGTGNTEAFF. CDR3 nucleotide sequence: TGTGCCAGTACATTGGACGGGACAGGAAACACTGAAGCTTTCTTT.

This chain joins TRBV3-1 (or the pseudogene TRBV3-2) and TRBJ2-7, with a possible D match to TRBD2 (5 bases). V was clipped by 0 bases and J by 7 bases, with 13 bases between them. CDR3 size: 14 residues. Germline CDR1 LGHDT, CDR2 YNNKEL (reference sequence). CDR3 loop: CASSQDRASGEQYF. The CDR3 DNA sequence: TGTGCCAGCAGCCAAGATAGGGCATCGGGGGAGCAGTACTTC.

The rearrangement joins TRBV3-1 (or the pseudogene TRBV3-2) to TRBJ2-1, with D perhaps matching TRBD1 (5 bases). Trimming removed 2 bases at V and 8 bases at J, with 16 bases between. This CDR3 spans 15 amino acids. The germline V gene encodes CDR1 LGHDT and CDR2 YNNKEL (reference sequence). CDR3 in amino acids: CASSQFVLGQDEQFF. Written as DNA, the CDR3 is TGTGCCAGCAGCCAATTTGTTTTGGGGCAAGATGAGCAGTTCTTC.

The chain combines TRBV6-2 or TRBV6-3 with TRBJ1-1; D is unresolved. V lost 2 bases and J 10 bases, leaving 17 bases between the germline ends. This CDR3 spans 14 amino acids. Germline V gene sequence: CDR1 MNHEY, CDR2 SVGEGT. This chain's CDR3 is CASSYQQTRRGAFF. In DNA form, the CDR3 reads TGTGCCAGCAGTTACCAGCAAACCAGACGAGGAGCTTTCTTT.

The V call is TRBV18, the J call TRBJ1-3, with D perhaps matching TRBD1 (6 bases). V was clipped by 5 bases and J by 6 bases, with 23 bases between them. CDR1 is KGHSH, CDR2 LQKENI, per germline. The length of the CDR3 is 17 residues. The CDR3 bases are TGTGCCAGCTCAAGTAGGTCTCCGGACAGCGAATTAAACACCATATATTTT. Residues: CASSSRSPDSELNTIYF. Full variable domain (outside the CDR3, taken from reference TRBV18 and TRBJ1-3): NAGVMQNPRHLVRRRGQEARLRCSPMKGHSHVYWYRQLPEEGLKFMVYLQKENIIDESGMPKERFSAEFPKEGPSILRIQQVVRGDSAAYFCASSSRSPDSELNTIYFGEGSWLTVV.

The rearrangement links TRBV6-5 to TRBJ1-5, with 8 bases fitting TRBD1. The CDR3 length is 14 residues. The trim removed 7 bases at V and 3 bases at J, leaving 5 bases unmatched. Germline V lookup: CDR1 MNHEY, CDR2 SVGAGI. CDR3 sequence: CASTRTGFNQPQHF. The CDR3 DNA sequence: TGTGCCAGCACCCGGACAGGGTTCAATCAGCCCCAGCATTTT.

This chain uses TRBV30 with TRBJ2-5; 10 bases are a match to TRBD2. CDR1 and CDR2 from the germline V gene are GTSNPN and SVGIG (reference sequence). V was clipped by 2 bases and J by 5 bases; unmatched bases: 2. The CDR3 has 13 amino acids. CDR3 loop: CAWSSGRVETQYF. The CDR3 DNA reads TGTGCCTGGAGTAGCGGGAGGGTGGAGACCCAGTACTTC.

J is TRBJ1-1 and V is TRBV3-1 (or the pseudogene TRBV3-2); D is unresolved. V was pared by 4 bases and J by 6 bases, with 18 bases between. CDR1 is LGHDT and CDR2 is YNNKEL in the germline V gene (reference sequence). The CDR3 extends over 15 amino acids. The CDR3 loop reads CASSRFGGSGAEAFF. The CDR3 DNA reads as TGTGCCAGCAGCCGTTTTGGAGGGTCGGGCGCTGAAGCTTTCTTT.

The V gene is TRBV7-2, the J gene TRBJ1-1; 10 bases agree with TRBD1. Looked up from germline, CDR1 is SGHTA and CDR2 is FQGNSA. The CDR3 has 13 residues. Trimming took 4 bases from V and 11 from J; bases not matched to a gene: 7. In DNA, the CDR3 is TGTGCCAGCAGCTACGGACAGGGGGGGAGGGCTTTCTTT. Amino acids: CASSYGQGGRAFF.

V gene TRBV18 combines with J gene TRBJ2-3; tentatively, D is TRBD1 (6 bases). V lost 2 bases and J lost 2, with 17 bases in between. This CDR3 spans 17 amino acids. Germline V gives CDR1 KGHSH, CDR2 LQKENI. This CDR3 is CASSPNAPGQDTDTQYF. CDR3 sequence (DNA): TGTGCCAGCTCACCAAATGCCCCGGGACAAGACACAGATACGCAGTATTTT.

The table lists this clone with a count of one. The rearrangement links TRBV5-4 to TRBJ2-7; D gene uncertain. CDR3 length: 13 amino acids. With 6 bases removed from V and 6 bases from J, the gap between germline ends came to 16 bases. Germline lookup yields CDR1 SGHNT and CDR2 YYREEE (reference sequence). The CDR3 loop reads CASIPRKACEQYF. The CDR3 bases are TGTGCCAGCATCCCGAGGAAGGCCTGCGAGCAGTACTTC.

CDR3 DNA: TGTGCCAGCTCTCTGGCGGGACTCGGTAGCGAGCAGTACTTC. It is translated as CASSLAGLGSEQYF. The rearrangement links TRBV18 to TRBJ2-7; maybe TRBD2 (6 bases). With 6 bases removed from V and 6 bases from J, the gap between germline ends came to 18 bases. The CDR3 length is 14 residues. Germline CDR1 is KGHSH and CDR2 is LQKENI.

The J gene is TRBJ1-1, the V gene TRBV7-8; D is perhaps TRBD1 (6 bases). Germline loops: CDR1 SGHVS, CDR2 FQNEAQ. Between the trimmed V and J ends, which lost 2 bases and 4 bases, there was a span of 14 bases. The CDR3 covers 15 residues. CDR3 sequence: CASSLFTGLGTEAFF. The DNA of the CDR3 is TGTGCCAGCAGCTTATTCACAGGGTTGGGCACTGAAGCTTTCTTT. Variable domain in full (rest from reference TRBV7-8 and TRBJ1-1): GAGVSQSPRYKVAKRGQDVALRCDPISGHVSLFWYQQALGQGPEFLTYFQNEAQLDKSGLPSDRFFAERPEGSVSTLKIQRTQQEDSAVYLCASSLFTGLGTEAFFGQGTRLTVV.

V gene TRBV19 combines with J gene TRBJ1-1, with D possibly matching TRBD1 (5 bases). The V end lost 3 bases, the J end lost 4 bases, and 12 bases lay between the germline ends. Germline values: CDR1 LNHDA, CDR2 SQIVND (reference sequence). The CDR3 has 14 residues. In nucleotides, the CDR3 is TGTGCCAGTAGTATTACCAGGGAGGCCACTGAAGCTTTCTTT. Protein sequence: CASSITREATEAFF.